This is a list of T cell receptor beta chains from one sample in a study of T-cell memory formation after mild COVID-19. TCRdb reanalysed the 5' RACE reads using MiXCR and keeps one entry per CDR3 protein. There are 270,000 or so distinct CDR3 sequences in the sample; approximately 15% occur only once, and 22% lies in the top ten. Sequencing was done on a sample of PBMCs or a T cell subset sorted from them (not recorded which). These TCRs come from a man younger than 35 who had mild COVID-19 (a few samples of this study predate the infection). Cell type and time point are not known. Each CDR3 is given with its conserved first and last residue. D genes are given only for firm matches. Where a row states a size, it is once, few, many or the class of an expanded clone; other rows omit it.

j_call: TRBJ2-3
clone_size: NA
d_call: TRBD1
v_call: TRBV7-2
cdr3_aa: CASSLFPGQDPDTQYF
cdr3_nt: TGTGCCAGCAGCTTATTCCCGGGACAGGACCCAGATACGCAGTATTTT

j_call: TRBJ2-3
clone_size: NA
d_call: NA
v_call: TRBV5-1
cdr3_aa: CASSIGGQADTQYF
cdr3_nt: TGCGCCAGCAGTATAGGGGGTCAGGCAGATACGCAGTATTTT

j_call: TRBJ2-3
clone_size: NA
d_call: NA
v_call: TRBV10-3
cdr3_aa: CAISAGADPTDTQYF
cdr3_nt: TGTGCCATCAGTGCCGGGGCAGACCCTACAGATACGCAGTATTTT

j_call: TRBJ2-1
clone_size: NA
d_call: TRBD2
v_call: TRBV9
cdr3_aa: CASSPRAGTSPYNEQFF
cdr3_nt: TGTGCCAGCAGCCCCCGGGCCGGGACTAGCCCCTACAATGAGCAGTTCTTC

j_call: TRBJ2-7
clone_size: NA
d_call: TRBD2
v_call: TRBV7-2
cdr3_aa: CASRPYSGGFEQYF
cdr3_nt: TGTGCCAGCAGACCCTATTCGGGGGGGTTCGAGCAGTACTTC

j_call: TRBJ2-2
clone_size: NA
d_call: NA
v_call: TRBV24-1
cdr3_aa: CATSVFTGELFF
cdr3_nt: TGTGCCACCAGTGTCTTCACCGGGGAGCTGTTTTTT

j_call: TRBJ1-3
clone_size: NA
d_call: NA
v_call: TRBV30
cdr3_aa: CAWSVGGNTIYF
cdr3_nt: TGTGCCTGGAGTGTTGGGGGAAACACCATATATTTT

j_call: TRBJ2-3
clone_size: NA
d_call: TRBD2
v_call: TRBV12-3/TRBV12-4
cdr3_aa: CASTGREGLSTDTQYF
cdr3_nt: TGTGCCAGCACCGGCCGGGAGGGTTTGAGCACAGATACGCAGTATTTT

j_call: TRBJ2-1
clone_size: few
d_call: NA
v_call: TRBV28
cdr3_aa: CASRTGQSYNEQFF
cdr3_nt: TGTGCCAGCAGGACAGGTCAGTCCTACAATGAGCAGTTCTTC

j_call: TRBJ1-2
clone_size: few
d_call: NA
v_call: TRBV6-5
cdr3_aa: CASTLRLGVGYGYTF
cdr3_nt: TGTGCCAGCACCTTGAGGTTGGGGGTCGGCTATGGCTACACCTTC

j_call: TRBJ2-4
clone_size: NA
d_call: NA
v_call: TRBV5-6
cdr3_aa: CASSLGENSQYF
cdr3_nt: TGTGCCAGCAGCCTCGGGGAAAACAGTCAGTACTTC

j_call: TRBJ2-3
clone_size: NA
d_call: TRBD2
v_call: TRBV7-2
cdr3_aa: CASSLMGAGAADTQYF
cdr3_nt: TGTGCCAGCAGCTTAATGGGAGCGGGGGCCGCAGATACGCAGTATTTT

j_call: TRBJ2-1
clone_size: many
d_call: NA
v_call: TRBV7-2
cdr3_aa: CASSLGEDEQFF
cdr3_nt: TGTGCCAGCAGCTTAGGGGAGGATGAGCAGTTCTTC

j_call: TRBJ2-7
clone_size: many
d_call: TRBD1
v_call: TRBV5-5
cdr3_aa: CASSQRPRQGPSYEQYF
cdr3_nt: TGTGCCAGCAGCCAGAGACCTAGACAGGGGCCCTCCTACGAGCAGTACTTC

j_call: TRBJ2-7
clone_size: few
d_call: TRBD1
v_call: TRBV6-5
cdr3_aa: CASSYTLQGAGNSYEQYF
cdr3_nt: TGTGCCAGCAGTTACACTTTACAGGGGGCGGGCAATTCCTACGAGCAGTACTTC

j_call: TRBJ2-3
clone_size: NA
d_call: TRBD2
v_call: TRBV29-1
cdr3_aa: CSVSRGVPLYF
cdr3_nt: TGCAGCGTTTCCCGGGGGGTGCCTCTTTATTTT

j_call: TRBJ2-5
clone_size: NA
d_call: NA
v_call: TRBV18
cdr3_aa: CASSLRRDGTQETQYF
cdr3_nt: TGTGCCAGCTCACTTAGACGGGACGGGACCCAGGAGACCCAGTACTTC

j_call: TRBJ1-1
clone_size: NA
d_call: TRBD1
v_call: TRBV7-6
cdr3_aa: CASSPQTGRMNTEAFF
cdr3_nt: TGTGCCAGCAGCCCCCAGACAGGGCGGATGAACACTGAAGCTTTCTTT